The rows below give T cell receptor beta chains drawn from one sample of a study of cytomegalovirus exposure and HLA in healthy donors. Libraries were prepared by immunoSEQ multiplex PCR; TCRdb keeps only in-frame clonotypes and omits some of them. The sample has 200,000 or so clones; about 90% are singletons. The specimen was PBMCs. Every receptor here comes from a girl under three years old in good health and CMV-seronegative. The CDR3 runs from the conserved cysteine through the conserved F or W. Each record gives: CDR3 length, V gene, clone size, J gene, D gene, CDR3 DNA, CDR3 protein. A D gene is named only where the DNA matches it firmly. Rows may omit the clone size; those that give it use once, few, many or a size class.

len: 13; v_gene: TRBV7-9; abundance: .; j_gene: TRBJ2-7; d_gene: .; CDR3nt: TGTGCCAGCAGCTTAAGTGAGGTTCGGGAGCAGTACTTC; CDR3aa: CASSLSEVREQYF
len: 14; v_gene: TRBV11-1; abundance: .; j_gene: TRBJ2-5; d_gene: TRBD2; CDR3nt: TGTGCCAGCAGCTGGGCGGGAGCGGTGGAGACCCAGTACTTC; CDR3aa: CASSWAGAVETQYF
len: 15; v_gene: TRBV10-1; abundance: .; j_gene: TRBJ2-2; d_gene: TRBD1; CDR3nt: TGCGCCAGCAGTGGAAACAGGGGTCCCCCCGGGGAGCTGTTTTTT; CDR3aa: CASSGNRGPPGELFF
len: 14; v_gene: TRBV10-2; abundance: .; j_gene: TRBJ2-1; d_gene: TRBD2; CDR3nt: TGCGCCAGCAGTCGGACTAGCGGGAGAAATGAGCAGTTCTTC; CDR3aa: CASSRTSGRNEQFF
len: 15; v_gene: TRBV5-1; abundance: .; j_gene: TRBJ2-1; d_gene: TRBD2; CDR3nt: TGCGCCAGCAGCCAAATAGCGGGGGGGTACAATGAGCAGTTCTTC; CDR3aa: CASSQIAGGYNEQFF
len: 18; v_gene: TRBV15; abundance: few; j_gene: TRBJ2-5; d_gene: TRBD2; CDR3nt: TGTGCCACCAGCAGAGAGCCCGCCCGGTCTAGCGGGAGGCAGACCCAGTACTTC; CDR3aa: CATSREPARSSGRQTQYF
len: 15; v_gene: TRBV9; abundance: .; j_gene: TRBJ1-3; d_gene: TRBD1; CDR3nt: TGTGCCAGCAGCGCCCAGGGGGCAGATGGAAACACCATATATTTT; CDR3aa: CASSAQGADGNTIYF
len: 17; v_gene: TRBV10-3; abundance: once; j_gene: TRBJ2-7; d_gene: .; CDR3nt: TGTGCCATCAGTGAGTCGATCTCGCGGGGCTTCTCCTACGAGCAGTACTTC; CDR3aa: CAISESISRGFSYEQYF
len: 15; v_gene: TRBV27; abundance: .; j_gene: TRBJ2-3; d_gene: TRBD2; CDR3nt: TGTGCCAGCACGACTAGCGGGAGTTTTGCAGATACGCAGTATTTT; CDR3aa: CASTTSGSFADTQYF
len: 14; v_gene: TRBV6-1; abundance: .; j_gene: TRBJ1-1; d_gene: TRBD1; CDR3nt: TGTGCCAGCAGTGGCAACAGGGGTGCCACTGAAGCTTTCTTT; CDR3aa: CASSGNRGATEAFF
len: 14; v_gene: TRBV5-1; abundance: .; j_gene: TRBJ2-1; d_gene: .; CDR3nt: TGCGCCAGCAGCTTGGAGCGGGTACACAATGAGCAGTTCTTC; CDR3aa: CASSLERVHNEQFF
len: 14; v_gene: TRBV30; abundance: .; j_gene: TRBJ2-1; d_gene: TRBD2; CDR3nt: TGTGCCTGGACTTCTAGCGGGAGTGGCGATGAGCAGTTCTTC; CDR3aa: CAWTSSGSGDEQFF
len: 18; v_gene: TRBV5-4; abundance: .; j_gene: TRBJ2-6; d_gene: .; CDR3nt: TGTGCCAGCAGCTACTACGGGATGCTCAATTCTGGGGCCAACGTCCTGACTTTC; CDR3aa: CASSYYGMLNSGANVLTF
len: 15; v_gene: TRBV15; abundance: .; j_gene: TRBJ2-4; d_gene: .; CDR3nt: TGTGCCACCAGCAGAGGGGGAGTAGCCAAAAACATTCAGTACTTC; CDR3aa: CATSRGGVAKNIQYF
len: 14; v_gene: TRBV29-1; abundance: .; j_gene: TRBJ2-5; d_gene: .; CDR3nt: TGCAGCGTTGCCTCCGGAGGGCCTACAGAGACCCAGTACTTC; CDR3aa: CSVASGGPTETQYF
len: 13; v_gene: TRBV7-9; abundance: .; j_gene: TRBJ2-1; d_gene: TRBD2; CDR3nt: TGTGCCAGCAGCTTGAGCGGGGACAATGAGCAGTTCTTC; CDR3aa: CASSLSGDNEQFF
len: 16; v_gene: TRBV19; abundance: once; j_gene: TRBJ1-4; d_gene: .; CDR3nt: TGTGCCAGTAGAGCTTTTTTAGGCCAGGGGACCGCAAAACTGTTTTTT; CDR3aa: CASRAFLGQGTAKLFF
len: 13; v_gene: TRBV7-6; abundance: few; j_gene: TRBJ2-7; d_gene: .; CDR3nt: TGTGCCAGCAGCTTAGAGAGTTCCTACGAGCAGTACTTC; CDR3aa: CASSLESSYEQYF
len: 22; v_gene: TRBV6-1; abundance: .; j_gene: TRBJ1-5; d_gene: .; CDR3nt: TGTGCCAGCAGTGAAGAACTCCAACCCCCTATCCCCTGGGCCCTTAGCAATCAGCCCCAGCATTTT; CDR3aa: CASSEELQPPIPWALSNQPQHF
len: 12; v_gene: TRBV9; abundance: .; j_gene: TRBJ1-2; d_gene: .; CDR3nt: TGTGCCAGCAGCTCGGACAGCAATGGCTACACCTTC; CDR3aa: CASSSDSNGYTF
len: 12; v_gene: TRBV27; abundance: few; j_gene: TRBJ2-7; d_gene: .; CDR3nt: TGTGCCAGCAGCGGTAACTCCTACGAGCAGTACTTC; CDR3aa: CASSGNSYEQYF
len: 17; v_gene: TRBV4-1; abundance: once; j_gene: TRBJ2-1; d_gene: TRBD1; CDR3nt: TGCGCCAGCAGCCGCACGGGTCCGGGACAGGCGCACAATGAGCAGTTCTTC; CDR3aa: CASSRTGPGQAHNEQFF
len: 15; v_gene: TRBV5-1; abundance: .; j_gene: TRBJ1-5; d_gene: TRBD1; CDR3nt: TGCGCCAGCAATTGGTCCGGGACAGGGAATCAGCCCCAGCATTTT; CDR3aa: CASNWSGTGNQPQHF
len: 16; v_gene: TRBV27; abundance: .; j_gene: TRBJ2-1; d_gene: TRBD2; CDR3nt: TGTGCCAGCAGTTTATCTCCAGGACTAGCGTGGAATGAGCAGTTCTTC; CDR3aa: CASSLSPGLAWNEQFF
len: 16; v_gene: TRBV16; abundance: .; j_gene: TRBJ2-5; d_gene: TRBD1; CDR3nt: TGTGCCAGCAGCCACCTAACCAGGGGGCGCGAGGAGACCCAGTACTTC; CDR3aa: CASSHLTRGREETQYF
len: 12; v_gene: TRBV27; abundance: .; j_gene: TRBJ1-6; d_gene: .; CDR3nt: TGTGCCAGCAAGGAGAGCGGTTCACCCCTCCACTTT; CDR3aa: CASKESGSPLHF
len: 15; v_gene: TRBV14; abundance: .; j_gene: TRBJ2-1; d_gene: .; CDR3nt: TGTGCCAGCAGCCGAGATGGGAGCTCCTACAATGAGCAGTTCTTC; CDR3aa: CASSRDGSSYNEQFF
len: 18; v_gene: TRBV4-2; abundance: .; j_gene: TRBJ1-1; d_gene: .; CDR3nt: TGTGCCAGCAGCCAAGAAGCCTTTGGGGGCAGGGTTGTTACTGAAGCTTTCTTT; CDR3aa: CASSQEAFGGRVVTEAFF
len: 13; v_gene: TRBV30; abundance: .; j_gene: TRBJ1-5; d_gene: .; CDR3nt: TGTGCCTGGGAGGGGGGGGTGAATCAGCCCCAGCATTTT; CDR3aa: CAWEGGVNQPQHF
len: 16; v_gene: TRBV9; abundance: once; j_gene: TRBJ2-5; d_gene: .; CDR3nt: TGTGCCAGCGGACGACCTACAGCCTATGGGAGGGAGACCCAGTACTTC; CDR3aa: CASGRPTAYGRETQYF
len: 14; v_gene: TRBV5-1; abundance: .; j_gene: TRBJ2-3; d_gene: .; CDR3nt: TGCGCCAGCAGCCATGGCCGGGGCACAGATACGCAGTATTTT; CDR3aa: CASSHGRGTDTQYF
len: 12; v_gene: TRBV7-2; abundance: .; j_gene: TRBJ2-7; d_gene: .; CDR3nt: TGTGCCAGCAGCTTACAGGCCTACGAGCAGTACTTC; CDR3aa: CASSLQAYEQYF
len: 15; v_gene: TRBV2; abundance: .; j_gene: TRBJ1-4; d_gene: TRBD1; CDR3nt: TGTGCCAGCAGTGTATGGGACAGATCAAATGAAAAACTGTTTTTT; CDR3aa: CASSVWDRSNEKLFF
len: 15; v_gene: TRBV7-2; abundance: .; j_gene: TRBJ2-2; d_gene: .; CDR3nt: TGTGCCAGCAGCCCCCTCGGACATCAGGTCGGGGAGCTGTTTTTT; CDR3aa: CASSPLGHQVGELFF
len: 14; v_gene: TRBV29-1; abundance: .; j_gene: TRBJ2-1; d_gene: TRBD2; CDR3nt: TGCAGCGTAGGACTAGCGGGGTTCGACAATGAGCAGTTCTTC; CDR3aa: CSVGLAGFDNEQFF
len: 12; v_gene: TRBV18; abundance: .; j_gene: TRBJ2-7; d_gene: .; CDR3nt: TGTGCCAGCTCACCAGCGGACTACGAGCAGTACTTC; CDR3aa: CASSPADYEQYF
len: 15; v_gene: TRBV30; abundance: few; j_gene: TRBJ1-4; d_gene: .; CDR3nt: TGTGCCTGGGCGCCCAGACAGGCAACTAATGAAAAACTGTTTTTT; CDR3aa: CAWAPRQATNEKLFF
len: 13; v_gene: TRBV5-6; abundance: .; j_gene: TRBJ2-7; d_gene: .; CDR3nt: TGTGCCAGCAGCTTGGTGGCCGCGGGCGAGCAGTACTTC; CDR3aa: CASSLVAAGEQYF
len: 13; v_gene: TRBV19; abundance: .; j_gene: TRBJ1-3; d_gene: TRBD1; CDR3nt: TGTGCCAGTAGTAGGGACAGGGGAAACACCATATATTTT; CDR3aa: CASSRDRGNTIYF
len: 15; v_gene: TRBV10-3; abundance: .; j_gene: TRBJ1-1; d_gene: .; CDR3nt: TGTGCCATCAGAGCCCTATTAGGGGGGAACACTGAAGCTTTCTTT; CDR3aa: CAIRALLGGNTEAFF
len: 16; v_gene: TRBV9; abundance: .; j_gene: TRBJ2-3; d_gene: .; CDR3nt: TGTGCCAGCAGCGCTTTACTAGGGTACCGCACAGATACGCAGTATTTT; CDR3aa: CASSALLGYRTDTQYF
len: 13; v_gene: TRBV29-1; abundance: .; j_gene: TRBJ1-1; d_gene: .; CDR3nt: TGCAGCGCCGGAAGGGGAGGGAACACTGAAGCTTTCTTT; CDR3aa: CSAGRGGNTEAFF
len: 14; v_gene: TRBV7-9; abundance: .; j_gene: TRBJ2-1; d_gene: .; CDR3nt: TGTGCCAGCAGCTTAGTTAGACAGCCCAATGAGCAGTTCTTC; CDR3aa: CASSLVRQPNEQFF
len: 16; v_gene: TRBV4-2; abundance: .; j_gene: TRBJ2-7; d_gene: TRBD1; CDR3nt: TGTGCCAGCAGCCAAGACCCGGGACAGACCTCCTACGAGCAGTACTTC; CDR3aa: CASSQDPGQTSYEQYF
len: 13; v_gene: TRBV5-4; abundance: .; j_gene: TRBJ2-7; d_gene: TRBD2; CDR3nt: TGTGCCAGCAGCCAATTGGGAGGGTACGAGCAGTACTTC; CDR3aa: CASSQLGGYEQYF
len: 14; v_gene: TRBV5-8; abundance: .; j_gene: TRBJ2-7; d_gene: TRBD1; CDR3nt: TGTGCCAGCAGCTTAGGGGGCCCCTCCTACGAGCAGTACTTC; CDR3aa: CASSLGGPSYEQYF
len: 14; v_gene: TRBV4-2; abundance: .; j_gene: TRBJ1-6; d_gene: .; CDR3nt: TGTGCCAGCAGCCAAGACGGTGTCAATTCACCCCTCCACTTT; CDR3aa: CASSQDGVNSPLHF
len: 18; v_gene: TRBV7-8; abundance: .; j_gene: TRBJ2-1; d_gene: TRBD2; CDR3nt: TGTGCCAGCAGCTTAGGTTCCGGGACTAGCGGATCCTACAATGAGCAGTTCTTC; CDR3aa: CASSLGSGTSGSYNEQFF
len: 13; v_gene: TRBV9; abundance: .; j_gene: TRBJ1-4; d_gene: .; CDR3nt: TGTGCCAGCAGCGTAGATCCGTCTCAAAAACTGTTTTTT; CDR3aa: CASSVDPSQKLFF
len: 13; v_gene: TRBV30; abundance: .; j_gene: TRBJ1-1; d_gene: .; CDR3nt: TGTGCCTGGGTAAGACAGGAGAACACTGAAGCTTTCTTT; CDR3aa: CAWVRQENTEAFF
len: 15; v_gene: TRBV6-1; abundance: once; j_gene: TRBJ2-5; d_gene: TRBD2; CDR3nt: TGTGCCAGCAGTGAAATCTGGGGGGGGGACGGGACCCAGTACTTC; CDR3aa: CASSEIWGGDGTQYF
len: 16; v_gene: TRBV5-1; abundance: once; j_gene: TRBJ2-1; d_gene: .; CDR3nt: TGCGCCAGCAGCTTGGTGAGGGGGGGAACGGTCAATGAGCAGTTCTTC; CDR3aa: CASSLVRGGTVNEQFF
len: 18; v_gene: TRBV7-8; abundance: .; j_gene: TRBJ2-7; d_gene: TRBD2; CDR3nt: TGTGCCAGCAGCTTAGCCGATCCGGGACTAGCGGGGATATACGAGCAGTACTTC; CDR3aa: CASSLADPGLAGIYEQYF